These 16 T cell receptor beta chains share one sample of origin, sequenced in a study of blood T cells in healthy people across ages. A J-beta primer mix and a sample-barcoded 5' primer were used in a second PCR of roughly 7 to 12 cycles. TCRdb recomputed calls from the 5' RACE reads with MiXCR, one row per CDR3 protein. The sample lists 1.5 million to 2 million distinct CDR3 sequences, about two fifths occurring once. Sequenced material: blood. These receptors all stem from a human donor in good health.

V gene TRBV20-1 combines with J gene TRBJ2-3, with a tentative D call TRBD2 (5 bases). The germline gives CDR1 DFQATT, CDR2 SNEGSKA (reference sequence). The CDR3 sequence is 14 residues long. Trimming left V 6 bases short and J 2 bases short, with 15 bases between. The CDR3 spells CSARHSSSTDTQYF. The CDR3 DNA follows: TGCAGTGCCAGGCACTCTAGCTCCACAGATACGCAGTATTTT.

V gene TRBV29-1 combines with J gene TRBJ2-5; TRBD1 agrees at 8 bases. Germline trimming cut 2 bases from V and 11 bases from J; bases unmatched to any gene: 16. Germline CDR1 and CDR2: SQVTM and ANQGSEA. The CDR3 covers 15 residues. The CDR3 region has the DNA TGCAGCGTTGAACGCAGGACAGGGCGATCGTCACGGCAGTACTTC. This translates into CSVERRTGRSSRQYF.

The sample holds many counts of this clonotype. The rearrangement uses TRBV29-1 and TRBJ2-7; 12 bases are shared with TRBD1. The V gene's germline CDR1 is SQVTM and CDR2 ANQGSEA. The V and J ends lost 4 bases and 4 bases, in that order; junction bases with no gene match: 5. This CDR3 has 14 amino acids. The chain's CDR3 is CSVVLGQGAYEQYF. CDR3 nucleotides: TGCAGCGTTGTATTGGGACAGGGGGCTTACGAGCAGTACTTC.

This clonotype came up a few times. At one boundary the junction diverges from the germline segment, which might be a read error. This sequence joins TRBV20-1 and TRBJ1-2, with 12 bases that match TRBD1. The CDR3 is made up of 14 amino acids. Germline V gene lookup returns CDR1 DFQATT and CDR2 SNEGSKA (reference sequence). The CDR3 sequence: CSALGQGAVYGHTF. CDR3 DNA: TGCAGTGCTCTGGGACAGGGGGCTGTCTATGGCCACACCTTC.

This clonotype was detected many times. The CDR3 DNA reads TGCGCCAGCAGCCAATCCTGGGGGGTGACAGGGGGAAACATTCAGTACTTC. Its translation: CASSQSWGVTGGNIQYF. V and J are TRBV4-3 and TRBJ2-4, with 9 nucleotides matching TRBD1. This CDR3 comprises 17 residues. The V segment lost 2 bases and the J segment 6 bases; nucleotides outside the gene matches: 11. CDR1 and CDR2 (germline): LGHNA, YSLEER.

V gene TRBV6-1 combines with J gene TRBJ2-7; TRBD2 matches 13 bases. The CDR3 sequence is 18 residues long. J was trimmed by 4 bases and V by 6 bases; bases with no gene match: 15. Germline CDR1 and CDR2: MNHNS and SASEGT. CDR3 sequence (DNA): TGTGCCAGCAGCCGCCGTCCCGGGACTAGCGGGGAATATTACGAGCAGTACTTC. Residues: CASSRRPGTSGEYYEQYF.

The chain joins TRBV20-1 to TRBJ1-2; tentative D call: TRBD1 (5 bases). Germline lookup yields CDR1 DFQATT and CDR2 SNEGSKA (reference sequence). The CDR3 runs to 12 residues. Trimming stripped 6 bases from V and 1 base from J, with 9 bases between. CDR3 protein: CSAATDNYGYTF. Here the CDR3 DNA reads TGCAGTGCCGCGACAGATAACTATGGCTACACCTTC.

This clonotype has just a few counts. V and J are TRBV12-3 or TRBV12-4 and TRBJ1-2; 10 bases are shared with TRBD1. This CDR3 comprises 13 residues. With V trimmed by 6 bases and J by 6 bases, 4 bases remained unmatched. The CDR3 here is CASRPGQGNGYTF. In DNA form, the CDR3 reads TGTGCCAGCAGACCGGGACAGGGGAATGGCTACACCTTC.

This clonotype has a count of ten or more. This chain connects TRBV7-2 to TRBJ2-5; TRBD2 agrees at 9 bases. Germline V lookup: CDR1 SGHTA, CDR2 FQGNSA. The CDR3 spans 16 residues. The V and J ends lost 1 base and 1 base, in that order; junction bases with no gene match: 4. The CDR3 bases are TGTGCCAGCAGCTTAGGGCGCGGGGGGGCCCAAGAGACCCAGTACTTC. Translating it yields CASSLGRGGAQETQYF.

The chain carries TRBV20-1 and TRBJ1-2, with TRBD1 identical over 8 bases. CDR1 and CDR2 (germline): DFQATT, SNEGSKA (reference sequence). CDR3 length equals 14 residues. Trimming cost V 6 bases and J 4 bases; bases outside gene matches: 10. The chain's CDR3 is CSAPGQGAGYGYTF. The CDR3 nucleotides are TGCAGTGCCCCGGGGCAGGGGGCTGGCTATGGCTACACCTTC.

The V call is TRBV4-3, the J call TRBJ2-5; 12 positions match TRBD2. The V gene end was trimmed by 2 bases and the J gene end by 2 bases; junction bases not matched to a gene: 12. This CDR3 is 19 amino acids long. The V gene's germline CDR1 is LGHNA and CDR2 YSLEER. The CDR3 sequence: CASSQTRGVLAGGQETQYF. The CDR3 nucleotides are TGCGCCAGCAGCCAAACAAGGGGGGTACTAGCGGGGGGACAAGAGACCCAGTACTTC.

The CDR3 protein is CASSFSGGRDTQYF. The CDR3 bases are TGTGCCAGCAGCTTTAGCGGGGGCCGAGATACGCAGTATTTT. The V call is TRBV9, the J call TRBJ2-3, with 9 bases identical to TRBD2. Germline assignment: CDR1 SGDLS and CDR2 YYNGEE. After removal of 4 bases from V and 5 bases from J, the junction contained 5 bases not matched to a gene. This CDR3 has 14 amino acids.

The rearrangement uses TRBV9 and TRBJ2-7, with D possibly TRBD2 on 6 matching bases. Trimming removed 2 bases at V and 1 base at J, with 13 bases between. The CDR3 has 15 residues. Germline V lookup: CDR1 SGDLS, CDR2 YYNGEE. The CDR3 protein is CASSVEGSHSYEQYF. Written as DNA, the CDR3 is TGTGCCAGCAGCGTGGAGGGGTCTCATTCCTACGAGCAGTACTTC.

The chain employs TRBV5-6 and TRBJ1-1; weak D call: TRBD1 (6 bases). The CDR3 consists of 12 residues. Between the trimmed V and J ends, which lost 1 base and 6 bases, there was a span of 7 bases. The V gene's germline CDR1 is SGHDT and CDR2 YYEEEE. The CDR3 loop reads CASSLRQAEAFF. As DNA, the CDR3 is TGTGCCAGCAGCTTGAGACAGGCTGAAGCTTTCTTT.

Of note for this clonotype: Compared with germline, one end of the junction differs, possibly owing to a read error. The rearrangement links TRBV12-3 or TRBV12-4 to TRBJ2-1; 14 nucleotides line up with TRBD2. This CDR3 has 15 amino acids. CDR3 bases: TGTGCCAACAGTCTCGGACTAGCGGGGGGCCTAGAGCAGTTCTTC. It codes for CANSLGLAGGLEQFF.

This clonotype was detected a few times. The chain recombines TRBV29-1 with TRBJ2-3; a weak D match, TRBD1 (6 bases). Germline values: CDR1 SQVTM, CDR2 ANQGSEA. CDR3 length equals 12 residues. V was pared by 4 bases and J by 4 bases, with 9 bases between. The CDR3 is CSVGTEADTQYF. The CDR3 region has the DNA TGCAGCGTTGGGACAGAGGCAGATACGCAGTATTTT.